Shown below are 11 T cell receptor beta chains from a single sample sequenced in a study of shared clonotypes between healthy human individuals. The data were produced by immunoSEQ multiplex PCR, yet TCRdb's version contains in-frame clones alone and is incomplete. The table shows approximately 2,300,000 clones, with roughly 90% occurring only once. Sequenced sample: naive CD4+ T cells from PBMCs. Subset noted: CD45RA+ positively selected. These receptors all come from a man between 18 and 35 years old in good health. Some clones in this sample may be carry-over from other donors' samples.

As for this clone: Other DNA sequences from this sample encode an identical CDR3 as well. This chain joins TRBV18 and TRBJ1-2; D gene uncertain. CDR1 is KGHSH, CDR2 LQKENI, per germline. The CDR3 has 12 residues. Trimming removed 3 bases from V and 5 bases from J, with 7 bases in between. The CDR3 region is CASSPQPYGYTF. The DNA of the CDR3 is TGTGCCAGCTCACCCCAACCTTATGGCTACACCTTC.

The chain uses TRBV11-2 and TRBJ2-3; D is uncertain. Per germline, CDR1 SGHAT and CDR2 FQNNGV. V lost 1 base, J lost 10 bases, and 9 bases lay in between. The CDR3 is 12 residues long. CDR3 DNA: TGTGCCAGCAGCTTAGGTGTGACGGCGCAGTATTTT. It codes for CASSLGVTAQYF.

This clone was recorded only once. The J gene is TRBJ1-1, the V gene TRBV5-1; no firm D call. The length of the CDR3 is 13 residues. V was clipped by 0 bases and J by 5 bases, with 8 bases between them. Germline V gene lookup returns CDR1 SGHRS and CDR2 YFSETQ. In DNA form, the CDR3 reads TGCGCCAGCAGCTTGGTAAGGAGGACTGAAGCTTTCTTT. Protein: CASSLVRRTEAFF. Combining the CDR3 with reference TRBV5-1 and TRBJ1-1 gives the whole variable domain KAGVTQTPRYLIKTRGQQVTLSCSPISGHRSVSWYQQTPGQGLQFLFEYFSETQRNKGNFPGRFSGRQFSNSRSEMNVSTLELGDSALYLCASSLVRRTEAFFGQGTRLTVV.

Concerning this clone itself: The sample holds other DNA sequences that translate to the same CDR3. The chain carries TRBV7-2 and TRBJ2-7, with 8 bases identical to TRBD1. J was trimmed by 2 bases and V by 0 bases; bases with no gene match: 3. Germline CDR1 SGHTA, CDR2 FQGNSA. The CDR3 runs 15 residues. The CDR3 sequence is CASSLAGTGTYEQYF. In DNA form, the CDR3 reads TGTGCCAGCAGCTTAGCAGGGACAGGTACCTACGAGCAGTACTTC.

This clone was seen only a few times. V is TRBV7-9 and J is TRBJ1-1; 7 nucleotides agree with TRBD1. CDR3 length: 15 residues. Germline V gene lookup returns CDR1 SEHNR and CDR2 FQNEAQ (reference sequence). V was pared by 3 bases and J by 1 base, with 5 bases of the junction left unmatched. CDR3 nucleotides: TGTGCCAGCAGCTTTATTGGGACAGAGAACACTGAAGCTTTCTTT. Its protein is CASSFIGTENTEAFF. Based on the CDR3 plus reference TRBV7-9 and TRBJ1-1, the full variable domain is DTGVSQNPRHKITKRGQNVTFRCDPISEHNRLYWYRQTLGQGPEFLTYFQNEAQLEKSRLLSDRFSAERPKGSFSTLEIQRTEQGDSAMYLCASSFIGTENTEAFFGQGTRLTVV.

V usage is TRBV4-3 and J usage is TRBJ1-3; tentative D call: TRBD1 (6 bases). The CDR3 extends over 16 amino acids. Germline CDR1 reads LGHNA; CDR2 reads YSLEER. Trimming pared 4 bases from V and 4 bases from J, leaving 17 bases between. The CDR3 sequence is CASSRGQTPGGNTIYF. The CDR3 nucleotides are TGCGCCAGCAGCCGCGGACAGACGCCGGGAGGAAACACCATATATTTT.

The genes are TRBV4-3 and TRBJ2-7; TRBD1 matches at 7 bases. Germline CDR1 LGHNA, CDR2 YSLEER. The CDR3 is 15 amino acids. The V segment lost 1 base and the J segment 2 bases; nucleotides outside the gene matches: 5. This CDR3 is CASSQVRRGPYEQYF. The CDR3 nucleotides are TGCGCCAGCAGCCAAGTTCGAAGGGGGCCCTACGAGCAGTACTTC.

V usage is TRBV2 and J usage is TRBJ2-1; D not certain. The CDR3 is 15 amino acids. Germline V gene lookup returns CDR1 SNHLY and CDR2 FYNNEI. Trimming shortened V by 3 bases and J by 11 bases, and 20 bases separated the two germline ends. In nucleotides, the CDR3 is TGTGCCAGCAGTGATAGGGCAAGGGATCCCGCCAAGCAGTTCTTC. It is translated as CASSDRARDPAKQFF.

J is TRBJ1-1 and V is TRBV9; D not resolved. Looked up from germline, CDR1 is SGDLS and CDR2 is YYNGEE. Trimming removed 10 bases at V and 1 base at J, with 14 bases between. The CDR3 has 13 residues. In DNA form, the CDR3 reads TGTGCCTCCTCCAAAGGCCCGAACACTGAAGCTTTCTTT. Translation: CASSKGPNTEAFF.

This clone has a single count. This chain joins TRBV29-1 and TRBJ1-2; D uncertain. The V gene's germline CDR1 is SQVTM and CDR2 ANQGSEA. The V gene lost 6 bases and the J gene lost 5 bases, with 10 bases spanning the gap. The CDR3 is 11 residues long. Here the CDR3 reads CSVQKKYGYTF. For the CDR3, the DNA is TGCAGCGTCCAAAAGAAGTATGGCTACACCTTC.

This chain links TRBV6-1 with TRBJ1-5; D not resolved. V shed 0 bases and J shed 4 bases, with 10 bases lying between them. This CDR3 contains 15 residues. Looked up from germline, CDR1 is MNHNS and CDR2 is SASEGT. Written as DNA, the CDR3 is TGTGCCAGCAGTGAAGCGATAAGCCGTAATCAGCCCCAGCATTTT. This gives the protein CASSEAISRNQPQHF.